The following is a TCR beta chain sequence with its context. The data were obtained in a study of blood T cell repertoires in COVID-19. At the level of the study: Researchers got acute and convalescent COVID-19 samples from the United States, Italy and Spain. T cells, B-cell-depleted T cells, or PBMCs supplied cDNA or gDNA.

Per the original methods: Amplification from reference gene primers served as the basis for estimated nucleated cell counts. Using immunoSEQ multiplex PCR, the repertoire was profiled, and TCRdb retains in-frame clones only, with some absent. V, J and clone size derive from that table, while D and trimming were established from the DNA sequence. The profile shows roughly 64,000 clones, more than 80% of them singletons. CDR1 SGHTA and CDR2 FQGNSA come from the germline V gene. This CDR3 is built from 16 residues. Losses at the gene ends were 5 bases for V and 4 bases for J; bases not matched to a gene: 13.

This TCR was recovered from a woman of 80 years or more with active COVID-19. Sequences were obtained from peripheral blood. V is TRBV7-2 and J is TRBJ1-2; TRBD1 agrees at 7 bases. DNA of the CDR3: TGTGCCAGCAGCCCGCAGACCCTACAGGGGCGCTATGGCTACACCTTC. Translated, it gives CASSPQTLQGRYGYTF.